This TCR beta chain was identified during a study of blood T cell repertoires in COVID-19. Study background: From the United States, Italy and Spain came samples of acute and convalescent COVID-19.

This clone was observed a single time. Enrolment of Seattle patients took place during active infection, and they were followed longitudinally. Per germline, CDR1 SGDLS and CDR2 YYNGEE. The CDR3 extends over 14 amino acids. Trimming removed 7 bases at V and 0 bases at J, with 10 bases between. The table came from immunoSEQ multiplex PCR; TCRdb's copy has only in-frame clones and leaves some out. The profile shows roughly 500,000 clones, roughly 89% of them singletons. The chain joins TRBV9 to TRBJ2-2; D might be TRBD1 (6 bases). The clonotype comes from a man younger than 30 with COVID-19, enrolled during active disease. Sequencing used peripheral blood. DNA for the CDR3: TGTGCCAGCCTAGGACAGTCGAACACCGGGGAGCTGTTTTTT. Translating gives CASLGQSNTGELFF.